The present T cell receptor (beta chain) was sequenced within a study of blood T cell repertoires in COVID-19. Using immunoSEQ multiplex PCR, the repertoire was profiled, and TCRdb retains in-frame clones only, with some absent. The repertoire holds approximately 130,000 clones, with 70% to 90% as singletons. Trimming took 4 bases from V and 6 from J, leaving 16 bases between them. Germline V gene sequence: CDR1 MRHNA, CDR2 SNTAGT. This CDR3 comprises 15 residues. This chain links TRBV6-4 with TRBJ2-1, with a weak D call TRBD2 (5 bases). The sequencing sample was made of peripheral blood. This TCR was recovered from a woman between 45 and 65 years old who had recovered from COVID-19. This CDR3 is CASSVEAAVGNEQFF. The CDR3 DNA sequence: TGTGCCAGCAGTGTGGAGGCGGCTGTAGGCAATGAGCAGTTCTTC.